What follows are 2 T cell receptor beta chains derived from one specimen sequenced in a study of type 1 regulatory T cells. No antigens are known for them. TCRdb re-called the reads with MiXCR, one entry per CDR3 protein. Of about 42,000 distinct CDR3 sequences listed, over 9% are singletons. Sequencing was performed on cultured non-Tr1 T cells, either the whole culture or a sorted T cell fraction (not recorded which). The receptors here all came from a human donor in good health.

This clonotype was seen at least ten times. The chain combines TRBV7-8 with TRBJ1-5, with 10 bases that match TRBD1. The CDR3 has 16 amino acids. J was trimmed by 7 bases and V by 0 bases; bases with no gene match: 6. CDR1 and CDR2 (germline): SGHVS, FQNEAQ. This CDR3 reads CASSLARDRGRQPQHF. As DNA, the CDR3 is TGTGCCAGCAGCTTAGCCAGGGACAGGGGAAGGCAGCCCCAGCATTTT.

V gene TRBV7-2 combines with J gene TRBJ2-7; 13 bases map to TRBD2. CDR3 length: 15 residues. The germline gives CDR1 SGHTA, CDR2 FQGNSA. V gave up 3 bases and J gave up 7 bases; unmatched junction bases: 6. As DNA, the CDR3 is TGTGCCAGCAGCTTCGGACTAGCGGGAGCGCGGGAGCAGTACTTC. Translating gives CASSFGLAGAREQYF.